Detailed here is one TCR beta chain. Its target is not known. The protocol was immunoSEQ multiplex PCR, while the TCRdb copy is restricted to in-frame clones and leaves out a portion. The sample has approximately 130,000 clones, about 93% seen once. This sample is drawn from a study of T cell responses to AZD1222 COVID-19 vaccine. CDR3 length: 12 amino acids. The V gene's germline CDR1 is MNHEY and CDR2 SMNVEV (reference sequence). Between the trimmed V and J ends, which lost 5 bases and 8 bases, there was a span of 9 bases. Regarding the study as a whole: Clonal diversity may have been underestimated in mostly white British donors.

Specimen: peripheral blood, collected on day 0 of AZD1222 vaccination. The TCR sequence derives from an adult in good health. The rearrangement joins TRBV27 to TRBJ1-4; weak D call: TRBD1 (5 bases). CDR3 protein: CASSRGREKLFF. For the CDR3, the DNA is TGTGCCAGCAGTAGGGGACGGGAAAAACTGTTTTTT.